This T cell receptor beta chain is drawn from a study of yellow fever vaccine responses in identical twins. General observations from the study: After vaccination, twins' T cell response reportedly seemed partly convergent, partly personalized.

Germline lookup yields CDR1 SGHNT and CDR2 YENEEA. There are 17 residues in the CDR3. V shed 3 bases, J shed 1 base, and the junction held 9 bases outside the gene matches. TCRdb analysed the RT-PCR reads with MiXCR anew, one entry per CDR3 protein. The sample records some 3,300 distinct CDR3 sequences, roughly 86% being singletons. On this clonotype: Its target is not known.

The sample in question was T cells from blood (PBMCs), unsorted or a sorted subset (not recorded which), obtained before or after yellow fever vaccination (not recorded which). This TCR was sampled from a woman under 30 who received the yellow fever vaccine. This chain joins TRBV11-3 and TRBJ2-3; the match to TRBD2 covers 8 bases. CDR3 DNA: TGTGCCAGCAGCTTCGAAATAGCGGGAAAAGGCACAGATACGCAGTATTTT. Translation gives CASSFEIAGKGTDTQYF.